Sequencing of this T cell receptor beta chain was carried out in a study of cytomegalovirus exposure and HLA in healthy donors. With regard to this clone: As yet, its antigen is unknown.

Study findings and constraints: Cytomegalovirus status, reportedly, was diagnosed with high specificity and sensitivity by the classifier.

PCR was performed using 60 Vbeta and 13 Jbeta primers. Sequencing was performed with immunoSEQ multiplex PCR; in TCRdb, only in-frame clones are kept and a portion is missing. The sample shows around 200,000 clones, just under 75% of them seen only once. Each donor was healthy, and each was a bone marrow donor. Unrecorded immune exposure was likely among donors, who were nominally healthy when sampled. Input material: PBMCs. The sequence came from a man younger than 40 in good health and CMV-seropositive.

Here the CDR3 reads CASTAGEVNTEAFF. The CDR3 DNA reads as TGTGCCAGCACCGCGGGGGAGGTGAACACTGAAGCTTTCTTT. V is TRBV2 and J is TRBJ1-1, with D perhaps TRBD1 (5 bases). This CDR3 has 14 residues. The germline V gene has CDR1 SNHLY and CDR2 FYNNEI. Deletions cut 7 bases from V and 0 bases from J, with 12 bases between. Supplemented by reference TRBV2 and TRBJ1-1, the full variable domain reads EPEVTQTPSHQVTQMGQEVILRCVPISNHLYFYWYRQILGQKVEFLVSFYNNEISEKSEIFDDQFSVERPDGSNFTLKIRSTKLEDSAMYFCASTAGEVNTEAFFGQGTRLTVV.